This TCR beta chain was retrieved from a study of blood T cell repertoires in COVID-19. Study context: T cells, B-cell-depleted T cells, or PBMCs provided the cDNA or gDNA that served as material.

In Seattle, patients joined the study during active infection and were tracked longitudinally. This CDR3 spans 14 amino acids. Germline lookup yields CDR1 MNHNY and CDR2 SVGAGI (reference sequence). The V gene end was trimmed by 7 bases and the J gene end by 0 bases; junction bases not matched to a gene: 5. Assay: immunoSEQ multiplex PCR; the TCRdb copy retains only in-frame clones and omits some. The sample yields some 500,000 clones, around 90% seen once. The chain has TRBV6-6 and TRBJ2-5; TRBD1 matches at 7 bases. Sequenced input: peripheral blood. This TCR came from a woman aged 45-60 years with COVID-19, enrolled during active disease. The CDR3 region is CASTRDRYQETQYF. The CDR3 nucleotides read TGTGCCAGCACTCGGGACAGATACCAAGAGACCCAGTACTTC.